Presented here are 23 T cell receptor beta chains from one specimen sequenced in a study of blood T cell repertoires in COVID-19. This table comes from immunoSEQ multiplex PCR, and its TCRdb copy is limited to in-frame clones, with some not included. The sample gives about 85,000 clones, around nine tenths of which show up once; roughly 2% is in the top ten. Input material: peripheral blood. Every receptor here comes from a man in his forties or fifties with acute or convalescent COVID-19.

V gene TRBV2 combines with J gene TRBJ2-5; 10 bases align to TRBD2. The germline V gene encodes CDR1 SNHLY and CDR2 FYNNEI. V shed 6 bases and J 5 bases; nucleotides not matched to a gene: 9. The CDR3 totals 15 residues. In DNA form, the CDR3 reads TGTGCCAGCAGCCCAGGACTAGCGGTTAAGGAGACCCAGTACTTC. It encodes CASSPGLAVKETQYF.

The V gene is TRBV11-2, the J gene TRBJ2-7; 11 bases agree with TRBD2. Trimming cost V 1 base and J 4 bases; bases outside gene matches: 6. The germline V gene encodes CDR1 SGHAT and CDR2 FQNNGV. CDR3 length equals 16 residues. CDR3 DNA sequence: TGTGCCAGCAGCTTAGGAAGGACTAGCGGGCTTTACGAGCAGTACGTC. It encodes CASSLGRTSGLYEQYV.

Written as DNA, the CDR3 is TGCGCCAGCAGCTTGGACGTCCCCGGAGATACGCAGTATTTT. Protein: CASSLDVPGDTQYF. The chain couples TRBV5-1 to TRBJ2-3; D is undetermined. V was cut by 0 bases and J by 5 bases, with 10 bases left in between. Germline-derived CDR1 and CDR2 are SGHRS and YFSETQ. This CDR3 has 14 residues.

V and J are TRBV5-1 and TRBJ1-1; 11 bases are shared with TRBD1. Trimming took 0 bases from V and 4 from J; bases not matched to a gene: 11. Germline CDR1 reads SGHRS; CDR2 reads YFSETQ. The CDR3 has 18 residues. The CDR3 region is CASSLGLTAGTGGTEAFF. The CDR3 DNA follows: TGCGCCAGCAGCTTGGGTCTGACTGCCGGGACAGGGGGCACTGAAGCTTTCTTT. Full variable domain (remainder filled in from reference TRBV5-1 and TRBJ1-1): KAGVTQTPRYLIKTRGQQVTLSCSPISGHRSVSWYQQTPGQGLQFLFEYFSETQRNKGNFPGRFSGRQFSNSRSEMNVSTLELGDSALYLCASSLGLTAGTGGTEAFFGQGTRLTVV.

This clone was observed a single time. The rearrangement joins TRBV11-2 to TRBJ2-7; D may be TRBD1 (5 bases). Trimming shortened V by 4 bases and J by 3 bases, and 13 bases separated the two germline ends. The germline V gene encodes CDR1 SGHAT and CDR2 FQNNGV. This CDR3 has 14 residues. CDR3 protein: CASSSLTAFYEQYF. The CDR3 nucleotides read TGTGCCAGCAGCTCTCTGACAGCCTTCTACGAGCAGTACTTC.

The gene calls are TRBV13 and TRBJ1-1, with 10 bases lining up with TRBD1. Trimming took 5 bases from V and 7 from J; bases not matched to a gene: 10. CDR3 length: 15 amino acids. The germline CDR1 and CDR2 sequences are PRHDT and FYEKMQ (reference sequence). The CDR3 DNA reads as TGTGCCAGCAGCCGTCGACAGGGGGCCCTGAATGAAGCTTTCTTT. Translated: CASSRRQGALNEAFF.

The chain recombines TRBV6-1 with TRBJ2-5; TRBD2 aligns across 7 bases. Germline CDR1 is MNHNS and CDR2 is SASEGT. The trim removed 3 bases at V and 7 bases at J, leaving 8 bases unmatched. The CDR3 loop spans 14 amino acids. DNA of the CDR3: TGTGCCAGCAGTGAGAGCGGGGAAGTTGGGACCCAGTACTTC. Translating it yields CASSESGEVGTQYF.

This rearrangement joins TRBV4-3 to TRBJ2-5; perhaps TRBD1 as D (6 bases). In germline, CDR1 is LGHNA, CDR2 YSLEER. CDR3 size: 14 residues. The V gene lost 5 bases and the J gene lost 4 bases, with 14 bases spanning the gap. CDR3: CASSWTVPPETQYF. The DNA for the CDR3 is TGCGCCAGCAGCTGGACAGTTCCACCAGAGACCCAGTACTTC.

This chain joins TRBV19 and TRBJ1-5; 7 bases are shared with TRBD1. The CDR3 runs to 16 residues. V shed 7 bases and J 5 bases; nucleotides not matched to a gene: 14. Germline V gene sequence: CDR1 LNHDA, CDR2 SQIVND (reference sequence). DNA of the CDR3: TGTGCCAGTAACACAGGGGCAGAATCATCCTATCAGCCCCAGCATTTT. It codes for CASNTGAESSYQPQHF.

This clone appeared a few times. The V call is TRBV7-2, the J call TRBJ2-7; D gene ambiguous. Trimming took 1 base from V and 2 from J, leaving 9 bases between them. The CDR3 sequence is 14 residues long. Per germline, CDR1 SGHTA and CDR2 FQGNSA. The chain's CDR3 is CASSLDYSTYEQYV. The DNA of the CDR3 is TGTGCCAGCAGCTTAGATTACAGTACCTACGAGCAGTACGTC.

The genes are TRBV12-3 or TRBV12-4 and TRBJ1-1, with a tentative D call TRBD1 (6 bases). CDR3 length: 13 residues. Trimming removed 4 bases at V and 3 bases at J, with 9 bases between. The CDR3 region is CASSSRQDTEAFF. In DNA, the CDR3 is TGTGCCAGCAGTTCCAGACAGGACACTGAAGCTTTCTTT.

The CDR3 region has the DNA TGTGCCAGCTCACCTCTGCAGGGGACATACAATGAGCAGTTCTTC. Protein sequence: CASSPLQGTYNEQFF. This chain joins TRBV18 and TRBJ2-1, with D possibly matching TRBD1 (6 bases). Germline assignment: CDR1 KGHSH and CDR2 LQKENI. The CDR3 is 15 amino acids. The V and J ends lost 3 bases and 4 bases respectively, with 13 bases between them.

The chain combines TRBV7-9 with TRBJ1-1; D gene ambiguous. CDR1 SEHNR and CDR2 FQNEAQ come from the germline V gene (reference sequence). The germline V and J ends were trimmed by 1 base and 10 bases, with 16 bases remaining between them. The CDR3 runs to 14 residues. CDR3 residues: CASSLDMGAIGAFF. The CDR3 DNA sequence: TGTGCCAGCAGCTTAGACATGGGAGCCATCGGAGCTTTCTTT.

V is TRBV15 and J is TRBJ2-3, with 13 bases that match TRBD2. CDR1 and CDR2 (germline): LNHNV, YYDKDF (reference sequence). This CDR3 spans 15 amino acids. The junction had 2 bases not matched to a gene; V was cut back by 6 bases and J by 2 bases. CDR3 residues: CATRTSGGLTDTQYF. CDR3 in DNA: TGTGCCACCAGGACTAGCGGGGGGCTCACAGATACGCAGTATTTT.

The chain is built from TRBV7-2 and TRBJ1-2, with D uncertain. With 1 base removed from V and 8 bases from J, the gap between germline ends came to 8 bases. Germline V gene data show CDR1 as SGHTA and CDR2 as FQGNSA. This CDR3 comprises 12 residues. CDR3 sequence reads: CASSLDWHGYTF. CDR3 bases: TGTGCCAGCAGCTTAGATTGGCACGGCTACACCTTC.

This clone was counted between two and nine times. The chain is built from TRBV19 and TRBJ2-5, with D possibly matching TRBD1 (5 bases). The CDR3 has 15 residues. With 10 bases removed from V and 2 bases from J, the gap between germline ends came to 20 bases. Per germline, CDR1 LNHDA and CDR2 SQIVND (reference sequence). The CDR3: CATSRMGLPQETQYF. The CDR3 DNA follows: TGTGCCACCAGTAGGATGGGGCTACCACAAGAGACCCAGTACTTC.

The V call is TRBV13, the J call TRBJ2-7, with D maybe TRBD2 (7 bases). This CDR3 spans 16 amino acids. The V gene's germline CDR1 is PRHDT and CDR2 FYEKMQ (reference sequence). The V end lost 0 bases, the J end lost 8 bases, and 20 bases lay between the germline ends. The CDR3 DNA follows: TGTGCCAGCAGCTTAGGCCCGGAGGGGGGGTCCTTCCAGCAGTACGTC. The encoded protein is CASSLGPEGGSFQQYV.

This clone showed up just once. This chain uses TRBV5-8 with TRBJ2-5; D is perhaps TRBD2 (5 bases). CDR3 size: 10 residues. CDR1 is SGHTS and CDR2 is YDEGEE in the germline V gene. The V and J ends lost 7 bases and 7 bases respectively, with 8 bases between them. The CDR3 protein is CASGEGTQYF. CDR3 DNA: TGTGCCAGCGGAGAGGGGACCCAGTACTTC. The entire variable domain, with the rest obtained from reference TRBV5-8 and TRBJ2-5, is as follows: EAGVTQSPTHLIKTRGQQATLRCSPISGHTSVYWYQQALGLGLQFLLWYDEGEERNRGNFPPRFSGRQFPNYSSELNVNALELEDSALYLCASGEGTQYFGPGTRLLVL.

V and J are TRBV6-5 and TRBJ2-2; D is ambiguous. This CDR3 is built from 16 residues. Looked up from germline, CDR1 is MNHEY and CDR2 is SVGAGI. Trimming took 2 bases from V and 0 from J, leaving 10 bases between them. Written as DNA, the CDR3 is TGTGCCAGCAGTTACGCTAGACGGACGAACACCGGGGAGCTGTTTTTT. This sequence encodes CASSYARRTNTGELFF.

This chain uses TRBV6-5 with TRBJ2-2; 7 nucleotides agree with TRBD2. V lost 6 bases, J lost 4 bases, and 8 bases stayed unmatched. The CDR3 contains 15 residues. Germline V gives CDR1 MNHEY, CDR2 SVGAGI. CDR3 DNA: TGTGCCAGCAGCTGGGGAGGGGCGCTCACCGGGGAGCTGTTTTTT. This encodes CASSWGGALTGELFF.

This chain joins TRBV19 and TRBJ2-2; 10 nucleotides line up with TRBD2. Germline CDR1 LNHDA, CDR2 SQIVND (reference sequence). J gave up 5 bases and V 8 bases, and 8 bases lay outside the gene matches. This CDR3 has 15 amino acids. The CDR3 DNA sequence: TGTGCCAGTGGATCTAGCGGGAGTCGGACCGGGGAGCTGTTTTTT. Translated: CASGSSGSRTGELFF.

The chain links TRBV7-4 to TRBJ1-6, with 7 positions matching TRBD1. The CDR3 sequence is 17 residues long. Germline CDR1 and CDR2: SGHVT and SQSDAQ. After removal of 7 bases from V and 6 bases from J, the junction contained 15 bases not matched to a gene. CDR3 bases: TGTGCCAGCACCACCTTGACAGGGATTGGGAGTAATTCACCCCTCCACTTT. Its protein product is CASTTLTGIGSNSPLHF.

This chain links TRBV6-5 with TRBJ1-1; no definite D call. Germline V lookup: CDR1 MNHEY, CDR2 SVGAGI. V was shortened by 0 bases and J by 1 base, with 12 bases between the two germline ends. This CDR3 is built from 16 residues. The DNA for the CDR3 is TGTGCCAGCAGTTACTCGACGGAGAGATGGAACACTGAAGCTTTCTTT. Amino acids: CASSYSTERWNTEAFF.